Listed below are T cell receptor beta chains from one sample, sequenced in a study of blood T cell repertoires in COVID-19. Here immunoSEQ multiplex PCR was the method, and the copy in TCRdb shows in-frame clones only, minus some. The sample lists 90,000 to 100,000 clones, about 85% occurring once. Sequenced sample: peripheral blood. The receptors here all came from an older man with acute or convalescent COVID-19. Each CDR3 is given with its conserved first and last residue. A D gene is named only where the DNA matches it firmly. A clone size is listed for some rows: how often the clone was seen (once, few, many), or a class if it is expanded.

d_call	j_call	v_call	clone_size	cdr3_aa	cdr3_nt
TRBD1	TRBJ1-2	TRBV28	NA	CASRRTGYGYTF	TGTGCCAGCAGACGGACAGGCTATGGCTACACCTTC
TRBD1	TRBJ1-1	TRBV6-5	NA	CASSTDTGGTEAFF	TGTGCCAGCAGCACAGACACAGGGGGCACTGAAGCTTTCTTT
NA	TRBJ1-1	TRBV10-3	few	CAISEGRDTEAFF	TGTGCCATCAGCGAGGGGCGGGACACTGAAGCTTTCTTT
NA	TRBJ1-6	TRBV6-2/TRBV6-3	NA	CATSRGGNSPLHF	TGTGCCACCAGCAGGGGCGGTAATTCACCCCTCCACTTT
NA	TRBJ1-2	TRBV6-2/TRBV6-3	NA	CASSRNKGYGYTF	TGTGCCAGCAGTCGCAACAAGGGGTATGGCTACACCTTC
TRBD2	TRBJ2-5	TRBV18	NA	CASSPPGLAGETQYF	TGTGCCAGCTCACCACCGGGACTAGCGGGAGAGACCCAGTACTTC
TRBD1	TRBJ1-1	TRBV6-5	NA	CASRKTGADTEAFF	TGTGCCAGCAGAAAGACAGGGGCAGACACTGAAGCTTTCTTT
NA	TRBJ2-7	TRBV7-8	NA	CASSLGSSVSYEQYF	TGTGCCAGCAGCTTAGGTTCCTCTGTATCCTACGAGCAGTACTTC
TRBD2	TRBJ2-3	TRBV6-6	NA	CASVLAGGGDTQYF	TGTGCCAGCGTATTAGCGGGCGGAGGAGATACGCAGTATTTT
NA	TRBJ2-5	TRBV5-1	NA	CASSLGGDQETQYF	TGCGCCAGCAGCTTGGGGGGAGACCAAGAGACCCAGTACTTC